The 4 T cell receptor beta chains in this list originate from one sample, sequenced in a study of follicular helper T cells after annual influenza vaccination (dated by TCRdb to the late 2010s). The library was prepared using the immunoSEQ multiplex PCR assay. TCRdb holds this immuneACCESS table with in-frame rearrangements only. Some clones are missing; in checked studies, unresolved V genes explain under half, and the rest has no known cause. The sample table shows approximately 14,000 clones, and approximately 84% are seen once. About 0.4% of the sample is in the top ten clones. This specimen's time point label, interpreted: 2015-2016 season, pre-vaccination. Material: CXCR5- memory CD4+ T cells sorted from blood, obtained on the day of influenza vaccination. Taken with the paper, the label for cell subset or site translates to: CXCR5- memory CD4 T cells. These receptor sequences come from an adult who received the influenza vaccine.

The chain has TRBV23-1 and TRBJ1-1; D is unclear. TRBV23-1 is identified as an open reading frame with a role that is uncertain. CDR3 length: 14 amino acids. The ends were cut back, 8 bases at V and 3 bases at J, with 16 bases in the middle. CDR3 DNA: TGCGCCAGCGAAATAAGAGAAGACGACACTGAAGCTTTCTTT. Protein: CASEIREDDTEAFF.

This rearrangement joins TRBV28 to TRBJ1-2; a possible D gene is TRBD1 (6 bases). V was trimmed by 5 bases and J by 4 bases, leaving 11 bases between them. Germline V gene data show CDR1 as MDHEN and CDR2 as SYDVKM. The CDR3 loop spans 13 amino acids. The DNA for the CDR3 is TGTGCCAGCAGTGGGGGACATCTCTATGGCTACACCTTC. It yields the protein CASSGGHLYGYTF.

The chain has TRBV11-2 and TRBJ2-4; D may be TRBD1 (6 bases). V lost 4 bases and J 9 bases, leaving 16 bases between the germline ends. The CDR3 sequence is 14 residues long. Germline CDR1 is SGHAT and CDR2 is FQNNGV. Here the CDR3 DNA reads TGTGCCAGCAGCTCACCCCGGACAGCAGGCATTCAGTACTTC. It translates to CASSSPRTAGIQYF.

This chain links TRBV11-2 with TRBJ2-5; D is possibly TRBD1 (5 bases). The ends were cut back, 2 bases at V and 2 bases at J, with 9 bases in the middle. The CDR3 covers 14 residues. Germline-derived CDR1 and CDR2 are SGHAT and FQNNGV. In DNA form, the CDR3 reads TGTGCCAGCAGCTTACCTCGGACACAAGAGACCCAGTACTTC. It yields the protein CASSLPRTQETQYF.